This T cell receptor (beta chain) is drawn from a study of cytomegalovirus exposure and HLA in healthy donors. Study-wide findings and caveats: In vitro assays verified that a few CMV-associated chains recognized CMV antigens specifically. Overall, some 160 TCR beta chains were annotated as cytomegalovirus-associated. According to a subsequent analysis, TCR clusters identified in the first cohort showed a tendency to co-occur across the approximately 120 validation repertoires.

The donors formed part of the roughly 110-subject validation cohort, distinct from the approximately 630-subject first cohort. As regards this clone: Its antigen is still unknown.

This table comes from immunoSEQ multiplex PCR, and its TCRdb copy is limited to in-frame clones, with some not included. The data contain around 250,000 clones, around 91% of them seen just once; the ten biggest clones take up 0.35% to 0.4%. V was clipped by 3 bases and J by 0 bases, with 9 bases between them. Per germline, CDR1 MRHNA and CDR2 SNTAGT. The CDR3 runs 15 residues. The TCR comes from a woman between 18 and 29 years old in good health and CMV-seronegative. The rearrangement joins TRBV6-4 to TRBJ1-3, with no clear D. Sequencing used PBMCs. CDR3 nucleotide sequence: TGTGCCAGCAGTGAGGAACCGGGCTCTGGAAACACCATATATTTT. It translates to CASSEEPGSGNTIYF.